What follows are 11 T cell receptor beta chains derived from one specimen sequenced in a study of OX40 agonist ivuxolimab in advanced cancers. Assay used: immunoSEQ multiplex PCR; TCRdb lists only in-frame clones, some missing. The sample has some 79,000 clones, 88% seen once. This material consisted of CD4+ or CD8+ T cells sorted from blood, taken in a trial of the OX40 agonist ivuxolimab. The receptors were sampled from an adult with an advanced solid tumor such as melanoma, head and neck, liver or kidney cancer.

The V call is TRBV6-5, the J call TRBJ1-6, with D perhaps TRBD1 (5 bases). Between the trimmed V and J ends, which lost 5 bases and 8 bases, there was a span of 13 bases. Germline V gene data show CDR1 as MNHEY and CDR2 as SVGAGI. This CDR3 has 14 amino acids. This chain's CDR3 is CASSMGLGDSPLHF. In nucleotides, the CDR3 is TGTGCCAGCAGTATGGGACTGGGGGATTCACCCCTCCACTTT.

This chain connects TRBV4-1 to TRBJ2-2; D is uncertain. The germline V and J ends were trimmed by 1 base and 3 bases, with 12 bases remaining between them. The CDR3 is made up of 16 amino acids. Germline CDR1 reads MGHRA; CDR2 reads YSYEKL. The CDR3 spells CASSQVGRRYTGELFF. Written as DNA, the CDR3 is TGCGCCAGCAGCCAAGTGGGCAGAAGATACACCGGGGAGCTGTTTTTT.

The rearrangement links TRBV15 to TRBJ2-1, with TRBD2 identical over 7 bases. V dropped 4 bases and J dropped 3; count of bases not matched to a gene: 3. The V gene's germline CDR1 is LNHNV and CDR2 YYDKDF (reference sequence). This CDR3 has 14 residues. CDR3 protein: CATSIGTNYNEQFF. As DNA, the CDR3 is TGTGCCACCAGCATTGGGACTAACTACAATGAGCAGTTCTTC.

The chain links TRBV29-1 to TRBJ2-1; 9 bases line up with TRBD1. The CDR3 consists of 14 residues. The J segment lost 3 bases and the V segment lost 6 bases, leaving 6 bases of the junction unmatched. The V gene's germline CDR1 is SQVTM and CDR2 ANQGSEA. The CDR3 here is CSVEGQGHYNEQFF. The CDR3 nucleotides read TGCAGCGTAGAGGGACAGGGTCACTACAATGAGCAGTTCTTC.

The rearrangement joins TRBV10-1 to TRBJ2-3; D might be TRBD2 (6 bases). Germline CDR1 and CDR2: WNHNN and SYGVQD (reference sequence). Between the trimmed V and J ends, which lost 6 bases and 2 bases, there was a span of 12 bases. The CDR3 length is 14 residues. The CDR3 spells CASSSGGNTDTQYF. CDR3 in DNA: TGCGCCAGCAGCTCCGGCGGGAACACAGATACGCAGTATTTT.

The chain joins TRBV4-1 to TRBJ1-3; D is possibly TRBD1 (5 bases). Germline V gene sequence: CDR1 MGHRA, CDR2 YSYEKL. V shed 5 bases and J shed 2 bases, with 19 bases lying between them. This CDR3 has 17 residues. The CDR3 DNA reads TGCGCCAGCAGCTCCAGGGAGGTTATTCAGGCTGGAAACACCATATATTTT. Amino acid sequence: CASSSREVIQAGNTIYF.

This chain connects TRBV27 to TRBJ2-3; the D gene is possibly TRBD2 (6 bases). CDR3 length: 15 amino acids. Trimming took off 4 bases at V and 4 bases at J, with 15 bases between the two ends. From germline, CDR1 is MNHEY and CDR2 SMNVEV (reference sequence). CDR3 amino acids: CASSSGLPGADTQYF. As DNA, the CDR3 is TGTGCCAGCAGTTCGGGACTTCCAGGAGCAGATACGCAGTATTTT.

V gene TRBV4-2 combines with J gene TRBJ2-7, with D tentatively TRBD2 (7 bases). The V gene's germline CDR1 is LGHNA and CDR2 YNFKEQ. The CDR3 extends over 19 amino acids. Trimming took off 0 bases at V and 2 bases at J, with 23 bases between the two ends. CDR3 protein: CASSQDLQAGTGAAYEQYF. Here the CDR3 DNA reads TGTGCCAGCAGCCAAGATCTTCAAGCGGGAACGGGGGCAGCCTACGAGCAGTACTTC.

This sequence joins TRBV28 and TRBJ2-7; tentatively, D is TRBD1 (6 bases). The V gene's germline CDR1 is MDHEN and CDR2 SYDVKM. The CDR3 consists of 14 residues. V shed 8 bases and J shed 0 bases, with 14 bases lying between them. Here the CDR3 reads CASPDYRVSYEQYF. The CDR3 nucleotides read TGTGCCAGCCCCGACTACAGGGTCTCCTACGAGCAGTACTTC.

The V call is TRBV2, the J call TRBJ1-1, with unresolved D. Trimming took off 8 bases at V and 1 base at J, with 11 bases between the two ends. Germline assignment: CDR1 SNHLY and CDR2 FYNNEI. The CDR3 length is 13 residues. The CDR3 here is CASFFFPNTEAFF. The DNA of the CDR3 is TGTGCCAGCTTTTTTTTTCCGAACACTGAAGCTTTCTTT. Using reference TRBV2 and TRBJ1-1 for the parts outside the CDR3, the full variable domain is EPEVTQTPSHQVTQMGQEVILRCVPISNHLYFYWYRQILGQKVEFLVSFYNNEISEKSEIFDDQFSVERPDGSNFTLKIRSTKLEDSAMYFCASFFFPNTEAFFGQGTRLTVV.

V usage is TRBV18 and J usage is TRBJ2-7; 13 bases are shared with TRBD2. There are 16 residues in the CDR3. Losses at the gene ends were 1 base for V and 5 bases for J; bases not matched to a gene: 5. The germline V gene encodes CDR1 KGHSH and CDR2 LQKENI. CDR3 in DNA: TGTGCCAGCTCACCACAAGGACTAGCGGGAGTCCACGAGCAGTACTTC. Its protein product is CASSPQGLAGVHEQYF.